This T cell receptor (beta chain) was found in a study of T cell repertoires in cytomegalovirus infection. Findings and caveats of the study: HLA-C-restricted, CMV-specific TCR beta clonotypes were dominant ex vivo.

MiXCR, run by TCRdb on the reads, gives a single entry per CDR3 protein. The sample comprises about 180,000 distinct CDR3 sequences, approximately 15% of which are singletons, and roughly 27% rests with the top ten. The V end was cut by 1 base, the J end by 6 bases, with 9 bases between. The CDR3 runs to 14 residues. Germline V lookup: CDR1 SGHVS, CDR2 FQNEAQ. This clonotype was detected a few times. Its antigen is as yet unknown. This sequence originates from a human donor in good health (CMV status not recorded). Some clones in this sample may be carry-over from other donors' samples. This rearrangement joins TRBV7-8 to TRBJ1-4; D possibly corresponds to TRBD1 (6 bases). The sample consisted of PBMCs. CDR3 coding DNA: TGTGCCAGCAGCTTAGGGACAGCATATGAAAAACTGTTTTTT. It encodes CASSLGTAYEKLFF.